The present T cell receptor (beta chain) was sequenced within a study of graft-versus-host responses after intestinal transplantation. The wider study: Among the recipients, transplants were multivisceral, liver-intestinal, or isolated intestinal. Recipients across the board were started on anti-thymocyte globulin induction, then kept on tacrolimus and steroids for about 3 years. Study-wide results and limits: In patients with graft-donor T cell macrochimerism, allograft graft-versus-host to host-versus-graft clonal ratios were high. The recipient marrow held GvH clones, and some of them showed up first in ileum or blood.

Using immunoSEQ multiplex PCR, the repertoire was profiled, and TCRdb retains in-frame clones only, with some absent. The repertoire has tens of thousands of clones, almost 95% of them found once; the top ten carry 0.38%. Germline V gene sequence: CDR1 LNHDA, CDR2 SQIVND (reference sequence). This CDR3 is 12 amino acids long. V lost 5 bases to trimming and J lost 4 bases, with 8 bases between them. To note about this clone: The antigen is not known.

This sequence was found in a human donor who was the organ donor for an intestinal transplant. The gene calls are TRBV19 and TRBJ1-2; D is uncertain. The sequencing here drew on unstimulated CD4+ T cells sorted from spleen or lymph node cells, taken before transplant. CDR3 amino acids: CASSPSSYGYTF. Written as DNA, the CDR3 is TGTGCCAGTAGTCCCAGTAGCTATGGCTACACCTTC.